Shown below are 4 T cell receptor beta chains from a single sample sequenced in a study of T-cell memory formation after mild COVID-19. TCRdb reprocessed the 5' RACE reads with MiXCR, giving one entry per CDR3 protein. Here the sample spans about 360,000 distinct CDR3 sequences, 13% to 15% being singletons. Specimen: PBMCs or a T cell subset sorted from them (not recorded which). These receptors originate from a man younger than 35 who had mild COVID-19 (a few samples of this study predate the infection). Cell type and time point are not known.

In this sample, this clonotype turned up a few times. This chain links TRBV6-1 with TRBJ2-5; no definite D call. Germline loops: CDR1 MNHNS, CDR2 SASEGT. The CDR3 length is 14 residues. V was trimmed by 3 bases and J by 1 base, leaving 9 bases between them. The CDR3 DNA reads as TGTGCCAGCAGTGATCCACCCGGCCAAGAGACCCAGTACTTC. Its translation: CASSDPPGQETQYF.

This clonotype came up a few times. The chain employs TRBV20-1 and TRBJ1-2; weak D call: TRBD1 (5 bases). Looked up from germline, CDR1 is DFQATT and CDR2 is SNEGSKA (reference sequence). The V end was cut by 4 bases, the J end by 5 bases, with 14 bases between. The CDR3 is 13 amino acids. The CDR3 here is CSANDVRGYGYTF. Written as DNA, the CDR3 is TGCAGTGCTAATGACGTGAGGGGATATGGCTACACCTTC.

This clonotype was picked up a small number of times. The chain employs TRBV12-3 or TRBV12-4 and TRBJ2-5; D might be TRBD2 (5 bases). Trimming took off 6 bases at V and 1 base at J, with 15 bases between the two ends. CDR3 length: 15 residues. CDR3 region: CASSSSVGSQETQYF. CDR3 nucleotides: TGTGCCAGCAGCAGCTCTGTGGGGAGCCAAGAGACCCAGTACTTC.

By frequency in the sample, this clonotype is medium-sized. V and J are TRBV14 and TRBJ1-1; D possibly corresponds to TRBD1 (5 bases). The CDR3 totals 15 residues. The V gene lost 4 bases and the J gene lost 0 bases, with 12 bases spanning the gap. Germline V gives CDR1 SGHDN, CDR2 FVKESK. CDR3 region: CASSRGGALNTEAFF. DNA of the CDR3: TGTGCCAGCAGCCGGGGAGGGGCTTTGAACACTGAAGCTTTCTTT.